The 14 T cell receptor beta chains reported below all come from one sample, sequenced in a study of cytomegalovirus exposure and HLA in healthy donors. Amplification used 60 Vbeta primers and 13 Jbeta primers. TCRdb's copy holds only in-frame clones and misses some; the assay was immunoSEQ multiplex PCR. The sample holds 150,000 to 200,000 clones, less than 80% seen once. The sample consisted of PBMCs. The receptor source for this set is a woman in her 30s in good health and CMV-seropositive.

The chain joins TRBV27 to TRBJ1-5; D may be TRBD1 (6 bases). The CDR3 totals 13 residues. CDR1 is MNHEY, CDR2 SMNVEV, per germline (reference sequence). Deletions cut 11 bases from V and 5 bases from J, with 16 bases between. The CDR3 spells CASGVIAHQPQHF. The DNA of the CDR3 is TGTGCCTCAGGGGTAATAGCACATCAGCCCCAGCATTTT.

The chain links TRBV10-3 to TRBJ1-2; maybe TRBD1 (6 bases). The CDR3 sequence is 16 residues long. Trimming stripped 3 bases from V and 1 base from J, with 15 bases between. The germline CDR1 and CDR2 sequences are ENHRY and SYGVKD. The CDR3 reads CAISEPTGNDNYGYTF. The CDR3 DNA sequence: TGTGCCATCAGTGAACCCACAGGGAATGATAACTATGGCTACACCTTC.

The rearrangement links TRBV7-9 to TRBJ2-3; TRBD2 matches at 7 bases. The trim removed 7 bases at V and 5 bases at J, leaving 3 bases unmatched. The germline V gene encodes CDR1 SEHNR and CDR2 FQNEAQ (reference sequence). This CDR3 comprises 12 residues. The CDR3 protein is CASMGGEDTQYF. CDR3 DNA sequence: TGTGCCAGCATGGGGGGGGAAGATACGCAGTATTTT.

The chain recombines TRBV27 with TRBJ2-7; no clear D. The CDR3 spans 14 residues. Germline CDR1 reads MNHEY; CDR2 reads SMNVEV (reference sequence). V was pared by 3 bases and J by 5 bases, with 14 bases between. In DNA, the CDR3 is TGTGCCAGCAGTTTCACCGGGTTTCTCCACGAGCAGTACTTC. This encodes CASSFTGFLHEQYF.

V is TRBV5-1 and J is TRBJ2-1; D perhaps matches TRBD2 (6 bases). V was pared by 3 bases and J by 5 bases, with 12 bases between. The V gene's germline CDR1 is SGHRS and CDR2 YFSETQ. The CDR3 contains 14 residues. For the CDR3, the DNA is TGCGCCAGCAGCTATGGAGGGAGAAACAATGAGCAGTTCTTC. This translates into CASSYGGRNNEQFF.

In the case of this clone: It is unclear where the CDR3 begins or ends on the DNA, so no DNA is shown, and the CDR3 is as TCRdb lists it. The J gene is TRBJ2-1, the V gene TRBV21-1; no check of the table's D call, TRBD2, against the DNA was made. TRBV21-1 is labeled a pseudogene. From its first to its last residue, the CDR3 has 17 amino acids. This CDR3 reads CASSNRVAGGNYNEQFF.

This clone was seen a few times. J is TRBJ2-2 and V is TRBV6-4; 9 bases match TRBD2. The length of the CDR3 is 15 residues. Germline V lookup: CDR1 MRHNA, CDR2 SNTAGT. J was trimmed by 3 bases and V by 6 bases; bases with no gene match: 5. CDR3 loop: CASSQLAGDTGELFF. For the CDR3, the DNA is TGTGCCAGCAGCCAACTAGCGGGCGACACCGGGGAGCTGTTTTTT.

The CDR3 DNA reads as TGTGCCAGCAGCCCCACTGGGCAAAGTGGCTACACCTTC. Translated: CASSPTGQSGYTF. This chain joins TRBV9 and TRBJ1-2; the D is unclear. Germline V gene data show CDR1 as SGDLS and CDR2 as YYNGEE. V lost 4 bases and J lost 7, with 14 bases in between. This CDR3 comprises 13 residues. The complete variable domain, with remaining parts taken from reference TRBV9 and TRBJ1-2, reads DSGVTQTPKHLITATGQRVTLRCSPRSGDLSVYWYQQSLDQGLQFLIQYYNGEERAKGNILERFSAQQFPDLHSELNLSSLELGDSALYFCASSPTGQSGYTFGSGTRLTVV.

In this sample, this clone turned up a few times. The rearrangement links TRBV5-6 to TRBJ2-5; 11 nucleotides line up with TRBD1. The junction had 6 bases not matched to a gene; V was cut back by 0 bases and J by 5 bases. Germline V gene sequence: CDR1 SGHDT, CDR2 YYEEEE. The CDR3 is 16 residues long. The CDR3 loop reads CASSLAPRTGGETQYF. The DNA for the CDR3 is TGTGCCAGCAGCTTGGCGCCGCGGACAGGGGGCGAGACCCAGTACTTC.

The V gene is TRBV2, the J gene TRBJ1-2; TRBD1 aligns across 8 bases. The CDR3 spans 15 residues. V lost 6 bases to trimming and J lost 1 base; unmatched junction nucleotides: 7. Per germline, CDR1 SNHLY and CDR2 FYNNEI. The chain's CDR3 is CASSETGDFNYGYTF. CDR3 bases: TGTGCCAGCAGCGAGACAGGGGACTTTAACTATGGCTACACCTTC.

The chain joins TRBV10-3 to TRBJ2-2, with D uncertain. The CDR3 consists of 16 residues. Germline V gene sequence: CDR1 ENHRY, CDR2 SYGVKD. V was cut by 5 bases and J by 1 base, with 14 bases left in between. The CDR3 nucleotides are TGTGCCATCAGTTCGAGTTCTGCAGGGAACACCGGGGAGCTGTTTTTT. Translating it yields CAISSSSAGNTGELFF.

The count of this clone is one. This chain uses TRBV4-3 with TRBJ1-1; TRBD1 matches at 8 bases. The germline CDR1 and CDR2 sequences are LGHNA and YSLEER. The V gene end was trimmed by 3 bases and the J gene end by 1 base; junction bases not matched to a gene: 4. This CDR3 is 15 amino acids long. The CDR3 spells CASSQDRESNTEAFF. The CDR3 coding sequence is TGCGCCAGCAGCCAGGACAGGGAATCGAACACTGAAGCTTTCTTT.

The chain recombines TRBV10-3 with TRBJ1-1; 7 positions agree with TRBD1. This CDR3 contains 16 residues. V was clipped by 1 base and J by 7 bases; unmatched bases: 12. Germline V CDR1 and CDR2: ENHRY, SYGVKD. CDR3 residues: CAISEFRTGANFEAFF. The CDR3 nucleotides are TGTGCCATCAGTGAGTTCCGGACAGGAGCAAATTTTGAAGCTTTCTTT.

The rearrangement links TRBV11-3 to TRBJ2-7, with D possibly TRBD1 on 5 matching bases. The germline V gene encodes CDR1 SGHNT and CDR2 YENEEA. V was cut by 2 bases and J by 1 base, with 12 bases left in between. The CDR3 has 15 amino acids. This CDR3 is CASSLSRTGSYEQYF. CDR3 sequence (DNA): TGTGCCAGCAGCTTAAGTAGAACAGGATCCTACGAGCAGTACTTC.